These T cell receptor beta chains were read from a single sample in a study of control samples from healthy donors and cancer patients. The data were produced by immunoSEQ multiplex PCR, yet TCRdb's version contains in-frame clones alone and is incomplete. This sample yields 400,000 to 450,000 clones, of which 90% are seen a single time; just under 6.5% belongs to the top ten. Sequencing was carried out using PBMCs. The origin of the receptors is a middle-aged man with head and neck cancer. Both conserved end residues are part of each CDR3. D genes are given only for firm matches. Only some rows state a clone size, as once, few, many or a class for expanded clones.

cdr3_aa: CASSELGGAAEAFF; cdr3_nt: TGTGCCAGCAGTGAATTAGGGGGGGCGGCTGAAGCTTTCTTT; clone_size: -; j_call: TRBJ1-1; v_call: TRBV6-1; d_call: -
cdr3_aa: CASSFKIGQGGGYTF; cdr3_nt: TGTGCCAGCAGCTTTAAAATAGGACAGGGGGGAGGCTACACCTTC; clone_size: -; j_call: TRBJ1-2; v_call: TRBV7-9; d_call: TRBD1
cdr3_aa: CASIPGRGSSPLHF; cdr3_nt: TGTGCCAGCATACCGGGCAGGGGAAGCTCACCCCTCCACTTT; clone_size: -; j_call: TRBJ1-6; v_call: TRBV28; d_call: -
cdr3_aa: CASSILGSTDTQYF; cdr3_nt: TGTGCCAGTAGTATCTTGGGGAGCACAGATACGCAGTATTTT; clone_size: -; j_call: TRBJ2-3; v_call: TRBV19; d_call: -
cdr3_aa: CASSQVHSYTDTQYF; cdr3_nt: TGCGCCAGCAGCCAAGTACATTCCTACACAGATACGCAGTATTTT; clone_size: -; j_call: TRBJ2-3; v_call: TRBV4-3; d_call: -
cdr3_aa: CASSQTGGSSYEQYF; cdr3_nt: TGTGCCAGCAGTCAAACAGGGGGATCATCCTACGAGCAGTACTTC; clone_size: -; j_call: TRBJ2-7; v_call: TRBV28; d_call: TRBD1
cdr3_aa: CASSSWGQGYEQYF; cdr3_nt: TGTGCCAGCAGTTCCTGGGGCCAAGGGTACGAGCAGTACTTC; clone_size: once; j_call: TRBJ2-7; v_call: TRBV27; d_call: -
cdr3_aa: CASSAGDQPQFLNYGYTF; cdr3_nt: TGCGCCAGCAGTGCAGGGGATCAACCCCAGTTTTTGAACTATGGCTACACCTTC; clone_size: -; j_call: TRBJ1-2; v_call: TRBV10-2; d_call: -
cdr3_aa: CASSRGGYGYTF; cdr3_nt: TGTGCCAGCAGTCGGGGCGGCTATGGCTACACCTTC; clone_size: -; j_call: TRBJ1-2; v_call: TRBV28; d_call: -
cdr3_aa: CASSSGVSDEQYF; cdr3_nt: TGTGCCAGCAGTTCGGGGGTTTCCGACGAGCAGTACTTC; clone_size: -; j_call: TRBJ2-7; v_call: TRBV11-2; d_call: -
cdr3_aa: CASSPRPGTLGNTIYF; cdr3_nt: TGTGCCAGCAGCCCTAGACCTGGGACACTCGGAAACACCATATATTTT; clone_size: -; j_call: TRBJ1-3; v_call: TRBV3-1/TRBV3-2; d_call: -
cdr3_aa: CAWSAGQYNSPLHF; cdr3_nt: TGTGCCTGGAGTGCGGGACAGTATAATTCACCCCTCCACTTT; clone_size: -; j_call: TRBJ1-6; v_call: TRBV30; d_call: TRBD1
cdr3_aa: CASAGGGSGYTF; cdr3_nt: TGTGCCAGTGCAGGGGGGGGAAGTGGCTACACCTTC; clone_size: once; j_call: TRBJ1-2; v_call: TRBV6-5; d_call: TRBD1
cdr3_aa: CASGRSGEDYGYTF; cdr3_nt: TGTGCCAGCGGCCGGTCAGGGGAGGACTATGGCTACACCTTC; clone_size: -; j_call: TRBJ1-2; v_call: TRBV7-3; d_call: -
cdr3_aa: CASSLDGYAGELFF; cdr3_nt: TGTGCCAGCAGCTTGGACGGGTACGCCGGGGAGCTGTTTTTT; clone_size: -; j_call: TRBJ2-2; v_call: TRBV7-8; d_call: -
cdr3_aa: CASGTRGFRRIQFF; cdr3_nt: TGCGCCAGCGGGACAAGGGGATTCCGTCGTATACAGTTCTTC; clone_size: -; j_call: TRBJ2-1; v_call: TRBV4-3; d_call: -
cdr3_aa: CASSLEQGGTNEKLFF; cdr3_nt: TGCGCCAGCAGCTTGGAACAGGGGGGAACTAATGAAAAACTGTTTTTT; clone_size: once; j_call: TRBJ1-4; v_call: TRBV5-1; d_call: TRBD1
cdr3_aa: CASSWGQLNQPQHF; cdr3_nt: TGTGCCAGCAGTTGGGGACAGCTCAATCAGCCCCAGCATTTT; clone_size: few; j_call: TRBJ1-5; v_call: TRBV28; d_call: TRBD1
cdr3_aa: CASSPPARVGAEAFF; cdr3_nt: TGTGCCAGCTCACCACCGGCGAGGGTGGGCGCTGAAGCTTTCTTT; clone_size: -; j_call: TRBJ1-1; v_call: TRBV18; d_call: -
cdr3_aa: CASSGRGTNTEAFF; cdr3_nt: TGTGCCAGTAGTGGACGCGGGACCAACACTGAAGCTTTCTTT; clone_size: -; j_call: TRBJ1-1; v_call: TRBV19; d_call: -
cdr3_aa: CASSFGFSGGYTDTQYF; cdr3_nt: TGCGCCAGCAGCTTCGGGTTTAGCGGGGGGTACACAGATACGCAGTATTTT; clone_size: -; j_call: TRBJ2-3; v_call: TRBV5-1; d_call: TRBD2
cdr3_aa: CASSRDSYTEAFF; cdr3_nt: TGTGCCAGCAGTCGGGACAGTTACACTGAAGCTTTCTTT; clone_size: -; j_call: TRBJ1-1; v_call: TRBV6-5; d_call: TRBD1
cdr3_aa: CASTSGGARTDTQYF; cdr3_nt: TGTGCCAGTACATCTGGCGGGGCCCGCACAGATACGCAGTATTTT; clone_size: -; j_call: TRBJ2-3; v_call: TRBV28; d_call: -
cdr3_aa: CASSLGFGTEQYF; cdr3_nt: TGTGCCAGCAGCTTGGGCTTCGGTACGGAGCAGTACTTC; clone_size: -; j_call: TRBJ2-7; v_call: TRBV5-8; d_call: -
cdr3_aa: CASSSSDTQYF; cdr3_nt: TGCGCCAGCAGCTCCTCAGATACGCAGTATTTT; clone_size: -; j_call: TRBJ2-3; v_call: TRBV5-1; d_call: -
cdr3_aa: CSGLSSGANVLTF; cdr3_nt: TGCAGCGGGTTAAGCTCTGGGGCCAACGTCCTGACTTTC; clone_size: -; j_call: TRBJ2-6; v_call: TRBV29-1; d_call: -
cdr3_aa: CASSPRFSSYNEQFF; cdr3_nt: TGTGCCAGCAGCCCCAGGTTTAGCTCCTACAATGAGCAGTTCTTC; clone_size: -; j_call: TRBJ2-1; v_call: TRBV7-3; d_call: -
cdr3_aa: CASSLGASGETQYF; cdr3_nt: TGTGCCAGCAGCTTGGGGGCATCGGGAGAGACCCAGTACTTC; clone_size: -; j_call: TRBJ2-5; v_call: TRBV7-6; d_call: -
cdr3_aa: CASSVQGGQPQHF; cdr3_nt: TGTGCCAGCAGTGTCCAAGGGGGTCAGCCCCAGCATTTT; clone_size: -; j_call: TRBJ1-5; v_call: TRBV6-4; d_call: -
cdr3_aa: CASSLGTQEYF; cdr3_nt: TGTGCCAGCAGCTTGGGGACGCAGGAATATTTT; clone_size: -; j_call: TRBJ1-4; v_call: TRBV7-9; d_call: -
cdr3_aa: CASSPLQYSGNTIYF; cdr3_nt: TGTGCCAGCAGCCCTCTCCAGTACTCTGGAAACACCATATATTTT; clone_size: -; j_call: TRBJ1-3; v_call: TRBV3-1/TRBV3-2; d_call: -
cdr3_aa: CASRTGTGGNYGYTF; cdr3_nt: TGTGCCAGTCGGACCGGGACAGGGGGCAACTATGGCTACACCTTC; clone_size: -; j_call: TRBJ1-2; v_call: TRBV27; d_call: TRBD1
cdr3_aa: CASSPLVAGGTRAQYF; cdr3_nt: TGTGCCAGCAGTCCTTTGGTAGCGGGAGGCACGAGGGCGCAGTATTTT; clone_size: -; j_call: TRBJ2-3; v_call: TRBV2; d_call: TRBD2
cdr3_aa: CASSPRDRGNTIYF; cdr3_nt: TGTGCCAGCAGCCCGAGGGACAGAGGAAACACCATATATTTT; clone_size: few; j_call: TRBJ1-3; v_call: TRBV3-1/TRBV3-2; d_call: TRBD1
cdr3_aa: CASSKGYRDRSTDTQYF; cdr3_nt: TGTGCCAGCAGCAAAGGATATAGGGACAGGAGCACAGATACGCAGTATTTT; clone_size: -; j_call: TRBJ2-3; v_call: TRBV21-1; d_call: -
cdr3_aa: CASSFRDRGFDEQFF; cdr3_nt: TGTGCCAGCAGCTTCCGGGACAGGGGGTTCGATGAGCAGTTCTTC; clone_size: -; j_call: TRBJ2-1; v_call: TRBV7-3; d_call: TRBD1
cdr3_aa: CASSTSGTESYDGQYF; cdr3_nt: TGTGCCAGCAGCACATCCGGGACAGAGTCCTACGATGGGCAGTACTTC; clone_size: -; j_call: TRBJ2-7; v_call: TRBV7-9; d_call: TRBD1
cdr3_aa: CASSAPGLAGDYLGVDEQFF; cdr3_nt: TGTGCCAGCAGCGCCCCGGGACTAGCGGGAGACTATCTCGGGGTGGATGAGCAGTTCTTC; clone_size: once; j_call: TRBJ2-1; v_call: TRBV9; d_call: TRBD2
cdr3_aa: CASSLGPTGQGSEKLFF; cdr3_nt: TGCGCCAGCAGCTTGGGCCCGACCGGACAGGGGAGCGAAAAACTGTTTTTT; clone_size: -; j_call: TRBJ1-4; v_call: TRBV5-1; d_call: TRBD1
cdr3_aa: CASGTEPNYGYTF; cdr3_nt: TGTGCCAGCGGGACAGAGCCTAACTATGGCTACACCTTC; clone_size: -; j_call: TRBJ1-2; v_call: TRBV7-3; d_call: TRBD1
cdr3_aa: CASSFLDGTGRYNEQFF; cdr3_nt: TGTGCCAGCAGTTTTTTAGACGGGACAGGGCGCTACAATGAGCAGTTCTTC; clone_size: -; j_call: TRBJ2-1; v_call: TRBV27; d_call: TRBD1
cdr3_aa: CASTLSLNQPQHF; cdr3_nt: TGTGCCAGCACCCTTTCGTTAAATCAGCCCCAGCATTTT; clone_size: -; j_call: TRBJ1-5; v_call: TRBV12-3/TRBV12-4; d_call: -
cdr3_aa: CASSVGGSGVTDTQYF; cdr3_nt: TGTGCCAGCAGCGTAGGAGGTAGCGGGGTAACAGATACGCAGTATTTT; clone_size: -; j_call: TRBJ2-3; v_call: TRBV9; d_call: TRBD2
cdr3_aa: CASSPTGPDTQYF; cdr3_nt: TGTGCCAGCAGCCCAACAGGGCCAGATACGCAGTATTTT; clone_size: -; j_call: TRBJ2-3; v_call: TRBV7-9; d_call: -
cdr3_aa: CASSLTRGEQFF; cdr3_nt: TGTGCCAGCAGCTTAACCAGGGGTGAGCAGTTCTTC; clone_size: -; j_call: TRBJ2-1; v_call: TRBV7-3; d_call: -
cdr3_aa: CATSDLGGGLVSGANVLTF; cdr3_nt: TGTGCCACCAGTGATTTGGGCGGGGGTTTAGTCTCTGGGGCCAACGTCCTGACTTTC; clone_size: -; j_call: TRBJ2-6; v_call: TRBV24-1; d_call: TRBD2
cdr3_aa: CASRFGLAVTDTQYF; cdr3_nt: TGCGCCAGCAGATTTGGACTAGCGGTCACAGATACGCAGTATTTT; clone_size: -; j_call: TRBJ2-3; v_call: TRBV5-1; d_call: TRBD2
cdr3_aa: CASSLLGLAGGGGPRETQYF; cdr3_nt: TGTGCCAGCAGCCTGTTGGGACTAGCGGGGGGCGGTGGTCCAAGAGAGACCCAGTACTTC; clone_size: -; j_call: TRBJ2-5; v_call: TRBV3-1/TRBV3-2; d_call: TRBD2
cdr3_aa: CASSYATGSYNEQFF; cdr3_nt: TGTGCCAGCAGTTACGCCACAGGTTCCTACAATGAGCAGTTCTTC; clone_size: -; j_call: TRBJ2-1; v_call: TRBV6-6; d_call: -
cdr3_aa: CASSPRDVMLGTF; cdr3_nt: TGTGCCAGCAGCCCCCGGGACGTGATGTTGGGCACCTTC; clone_size: -; j_call: TRBJ1-2; v_call: TRBV21-1; d_call: -
cdr3_aa: CASRSSLGETNEKLFF; cdr3_nt: TGTGCCAGCAGATCGTCACTGGGGGAAACTAATGAAAAACTGTTTTTT; clone_size: -; j_call: TRBJ1-4; v_call: TRBV3-1/TRBV3-2; d_call: -
cdr3_aa: CASSLVYRTEAFF; cdr3_nt: TGTGCCAGCAGCTTAGTTTACCGAACTGAAGCTTTCTTT; clone_size: -; j_call: TRBJ1-1; v_call: TRBV11-3; d_call: -
cdr3_aa: CASSLVAGSSYEQYF; cdr3_nt: TGTGCCAGCAGCTTAGTGGCGGGGAGCTCCTACGAGCAGTACTTC; clone_size: once; j_call: TRBJ2-7; v_call: TRBV7-3; d_call: -
cdr3_aa: CASSPGQLGINGELFF; cdr3_nt: TGCGCCAGCAGCCCCGGACAGCTCGGTATCAACGGGGAGCTGTTTTTT; clone_size: -; j_call: TRBJ2-2; v_call: TRBV5-1; d_call: -
cdr3_aa: CASSLGTEPHSPLHF; cdr3_nt: TGTGCCAGCAGCTTGGGGACGGAGCCTCATTCACCCCTCCACTTT; clone_size: few; j_call: TRBJ1-6; v_call: TRBV5-4; d_call: -
cdr3_aa: CASSLDGTGVYGYTF; cdr3_nt: TGTGCCAGCAGCTTAGATGGGACAGGGGTCTATGGCTACACCTTC; clone_size: -; j_call: TRBJ1-2; v_call: TRBV11-2; d_call: TRBD1
cdr3_aa: CASRARQGPYNEQFF; cdr3_nt: TGTGCCAGCAGAGCAAGACAGGGCCCCTACAATGAGCAGTTCTTC; clone_size: -; j_call: TRBJ2-1; v_call: TRBV27; d_call: TRBD1